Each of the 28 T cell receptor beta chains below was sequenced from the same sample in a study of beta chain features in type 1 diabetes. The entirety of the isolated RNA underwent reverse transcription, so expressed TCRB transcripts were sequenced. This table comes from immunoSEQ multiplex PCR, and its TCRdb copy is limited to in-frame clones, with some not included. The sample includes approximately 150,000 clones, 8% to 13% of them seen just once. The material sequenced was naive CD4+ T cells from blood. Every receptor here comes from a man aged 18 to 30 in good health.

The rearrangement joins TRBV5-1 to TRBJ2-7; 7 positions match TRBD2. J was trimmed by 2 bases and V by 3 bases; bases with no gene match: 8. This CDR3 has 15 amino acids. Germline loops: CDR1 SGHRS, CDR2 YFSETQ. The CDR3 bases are TGCGCCAGCAGCTCGGGGGGACCCACCACCTACGAGCAGTACTTC. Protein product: CASSSGGPTTYEQYF.

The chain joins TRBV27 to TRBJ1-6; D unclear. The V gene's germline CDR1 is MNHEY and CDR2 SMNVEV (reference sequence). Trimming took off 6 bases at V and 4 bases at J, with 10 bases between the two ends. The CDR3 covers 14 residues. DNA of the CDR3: TGTGCCAGCAGCGCAGACTATTATAATTCACCCCTCCACTTT. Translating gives CASSADYYNSPLHF.

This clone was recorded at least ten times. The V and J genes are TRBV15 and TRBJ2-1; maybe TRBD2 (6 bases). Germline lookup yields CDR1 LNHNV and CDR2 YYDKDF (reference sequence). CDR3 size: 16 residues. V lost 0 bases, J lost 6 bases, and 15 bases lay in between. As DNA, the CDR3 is TGTGCCACCAGCAGAGATCCTAGCGCGCTAGCCAATGAGCAGTTCTTC. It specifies CATSRDPSALANEQFF.

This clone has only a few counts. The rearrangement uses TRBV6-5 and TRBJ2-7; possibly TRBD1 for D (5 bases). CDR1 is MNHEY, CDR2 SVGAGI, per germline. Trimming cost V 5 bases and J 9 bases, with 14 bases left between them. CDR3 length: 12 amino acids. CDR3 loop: CASSEEGERQYF. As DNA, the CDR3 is TGTGCCAGCAGTGAAGAAGGGGAAAGGCAGTACTTC.

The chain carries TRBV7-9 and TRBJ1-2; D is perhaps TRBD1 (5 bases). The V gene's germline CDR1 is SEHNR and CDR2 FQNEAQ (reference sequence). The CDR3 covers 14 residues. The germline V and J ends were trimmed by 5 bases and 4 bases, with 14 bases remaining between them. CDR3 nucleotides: TGTGCCAGCAGCCCGGACATTTTAACCTATGGCTACACCTTC. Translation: CASSPDILTYGYTF.

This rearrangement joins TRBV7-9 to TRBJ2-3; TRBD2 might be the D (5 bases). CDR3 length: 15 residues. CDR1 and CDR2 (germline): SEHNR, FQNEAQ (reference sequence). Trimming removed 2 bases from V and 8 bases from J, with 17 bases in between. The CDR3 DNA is TGTGCCAGCAGCTTATCGGCCTCTATTCGGGGTACGCAGTATTTT. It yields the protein CASSLSASIRGTQYF.

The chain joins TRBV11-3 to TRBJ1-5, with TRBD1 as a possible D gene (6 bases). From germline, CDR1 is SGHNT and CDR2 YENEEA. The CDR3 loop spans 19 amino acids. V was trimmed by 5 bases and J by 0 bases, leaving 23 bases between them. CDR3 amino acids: CASSTGREGGPYSNQPQHF. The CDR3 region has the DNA TGTGCCAGCAGCACCGGACGGGAGGGGGGTCCCTATAGCAATCAGCCCCAGCATTTT.

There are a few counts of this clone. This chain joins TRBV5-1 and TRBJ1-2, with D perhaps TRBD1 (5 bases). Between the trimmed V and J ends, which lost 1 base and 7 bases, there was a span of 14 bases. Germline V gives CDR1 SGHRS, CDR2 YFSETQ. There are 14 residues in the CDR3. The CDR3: CASSLQWQGSGYTF. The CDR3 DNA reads TGCGCCAGCAGCTTGCAATGGCAGGGAAGTGGCTACACCTTC. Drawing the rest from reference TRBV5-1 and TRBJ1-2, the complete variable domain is KAGVTQTPRYLIKTRGQQVTLSCSPISGHRSVSWYQQTPGQGLQFLFEYFSETQRNKGNFPGRFSGRQFSNSRSEMNVSTLELGDSALYLCASSLQWQGSGYTFGSGTRLTVV.

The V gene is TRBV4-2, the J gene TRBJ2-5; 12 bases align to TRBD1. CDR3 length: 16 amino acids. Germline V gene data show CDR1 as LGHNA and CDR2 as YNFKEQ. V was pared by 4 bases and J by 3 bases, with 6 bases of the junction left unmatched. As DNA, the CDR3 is TGTGCCAGCAGCCCAGGGGACAGGGGGCAAGAAGAGACCCAGTACTTC. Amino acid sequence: CASSPGDRGQEETQYF.

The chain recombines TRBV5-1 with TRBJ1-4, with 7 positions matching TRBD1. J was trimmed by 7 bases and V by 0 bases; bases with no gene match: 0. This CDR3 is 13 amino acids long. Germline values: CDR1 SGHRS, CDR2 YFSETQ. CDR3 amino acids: CASSLGQGEKLFF. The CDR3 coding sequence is TGCGCCAGCAGCTTGGGACAGGGTGAAAAACTGTTTTTT.

CDR3 nucleotide sequence: TGTGCCAGCAGCTTACTAACACAGGGGATGGCTTTCTTT. Its translation is CASSLLTQGMAFF. The chain combines TRBV7-9 with TRBJ1-1; 7 bases are a match to TRBD1. The CDR3 runs to 13 residues. The germline V gene encodes CDR1 SEHNR and CDR2 FQNEAQ (reference sequence). Trimming at V came to 2 bases and at J to 11 bases, leaving 8 bases not matched to a gene.

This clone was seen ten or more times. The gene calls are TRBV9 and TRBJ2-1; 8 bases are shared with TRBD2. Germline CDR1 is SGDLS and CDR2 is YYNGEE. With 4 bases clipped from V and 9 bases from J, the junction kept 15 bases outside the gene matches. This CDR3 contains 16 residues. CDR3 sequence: CASSPFGSGGRGEQFF. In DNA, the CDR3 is TGTGCCAGCAGCCCCTTCGGGAGCGGGGGCCGGGGTGAGCAGTTCTTC.

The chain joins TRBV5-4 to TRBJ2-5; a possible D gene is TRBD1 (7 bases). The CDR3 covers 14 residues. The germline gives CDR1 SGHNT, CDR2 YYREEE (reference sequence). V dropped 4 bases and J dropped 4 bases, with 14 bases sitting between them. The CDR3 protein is CASSARQGGETQYF. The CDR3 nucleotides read TGTGCCAGCAGCGCAAGACAGGGAGGAGAGACCCAGTACTTC.

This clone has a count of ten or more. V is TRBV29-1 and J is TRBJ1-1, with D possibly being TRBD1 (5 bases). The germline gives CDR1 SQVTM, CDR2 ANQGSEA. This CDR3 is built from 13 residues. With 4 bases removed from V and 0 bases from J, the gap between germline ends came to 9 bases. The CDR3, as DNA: TGCAGCGTTGCAGGGCGCATGAACACTGAAGCTTTCTTT. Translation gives CSVAGRMNTEAFF.

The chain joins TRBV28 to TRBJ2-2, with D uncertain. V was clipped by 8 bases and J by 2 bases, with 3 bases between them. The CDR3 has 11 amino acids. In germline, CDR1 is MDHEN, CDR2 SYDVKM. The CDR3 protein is CASLNTGELFF. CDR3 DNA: TGTGCCAGCCTAAACACCGGGGAGCTGTTTTTT.

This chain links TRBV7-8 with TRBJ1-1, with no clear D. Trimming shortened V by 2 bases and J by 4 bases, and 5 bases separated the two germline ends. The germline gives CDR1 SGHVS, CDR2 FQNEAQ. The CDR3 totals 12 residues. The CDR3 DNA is TGTGCCAGCAGCTTAACGAGCACTGAAGCTTTCTTT. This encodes CASSLTSTEAFF. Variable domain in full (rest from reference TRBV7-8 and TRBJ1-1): GAGVSQSPRYKVAKRGQDVALRCDPISGHVSLFWYQQALGQGPEFLTYFQNEAQLDKSGLPSDRFFAERPEGSVSTLKIQRTQQEDSAVYLCASSLTSTEAFFGQGTRLTVV.

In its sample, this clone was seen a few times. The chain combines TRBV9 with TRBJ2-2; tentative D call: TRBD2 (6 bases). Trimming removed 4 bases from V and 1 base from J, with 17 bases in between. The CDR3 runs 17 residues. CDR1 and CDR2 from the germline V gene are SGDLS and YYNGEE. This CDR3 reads CASSPRGGSGNTGELFF. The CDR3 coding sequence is TGTGCCAGCAGCCCTAGGGGTGGTAGCGGGAACACCGGGGAGCTGTTTTTT.

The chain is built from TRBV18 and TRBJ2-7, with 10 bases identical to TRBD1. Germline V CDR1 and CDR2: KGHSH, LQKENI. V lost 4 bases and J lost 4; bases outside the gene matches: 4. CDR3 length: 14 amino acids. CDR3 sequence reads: CASSLGQGTYEQYF. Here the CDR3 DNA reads TGTGCCAGCTCACTGGGACAGGGGACTTACGAGCAGTACTTC.

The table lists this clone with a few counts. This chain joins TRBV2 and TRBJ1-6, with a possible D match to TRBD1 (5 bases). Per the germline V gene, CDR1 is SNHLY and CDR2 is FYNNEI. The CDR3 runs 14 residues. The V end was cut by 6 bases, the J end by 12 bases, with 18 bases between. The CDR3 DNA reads TGTGCCAGCAGGGCCCAACGGACATTCGAACCCCTCCACTTT. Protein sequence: CASRAQRTFEPLHF.

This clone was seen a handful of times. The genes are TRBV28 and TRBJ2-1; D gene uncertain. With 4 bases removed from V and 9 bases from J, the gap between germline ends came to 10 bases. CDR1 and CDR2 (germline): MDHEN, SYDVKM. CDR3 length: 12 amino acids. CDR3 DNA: TGTGCCAGCAGTTCCGGGTATACTGAGCAGTTCTTC. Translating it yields CASSSGYTEQFF.

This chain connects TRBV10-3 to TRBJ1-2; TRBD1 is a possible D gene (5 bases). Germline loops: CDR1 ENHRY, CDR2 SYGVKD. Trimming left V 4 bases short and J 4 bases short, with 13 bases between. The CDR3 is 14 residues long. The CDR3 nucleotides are TGTGCCATCAGTGGGGAGGGGCGGACCTATGGCTACACCTTC. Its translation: CAISGEGRTYGYTF.

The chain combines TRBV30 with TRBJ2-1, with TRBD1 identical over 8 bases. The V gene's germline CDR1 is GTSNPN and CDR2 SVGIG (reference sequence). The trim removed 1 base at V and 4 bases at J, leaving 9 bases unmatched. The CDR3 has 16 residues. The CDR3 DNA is TGTGCCTGGAGTGCCTCAGGGGGCATCAGATACAATGAGCAGTTCTTC. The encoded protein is CAWSASGGIRYNEQFF.

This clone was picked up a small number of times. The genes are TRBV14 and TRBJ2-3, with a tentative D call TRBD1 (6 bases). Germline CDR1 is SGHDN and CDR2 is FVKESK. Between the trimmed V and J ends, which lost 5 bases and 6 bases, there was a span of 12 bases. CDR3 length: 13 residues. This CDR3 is CASSFQGLDTQYF. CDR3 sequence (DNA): TGTGCCAGCAGCTTCCAGGGGTTGGATACGCAGTATTTT.

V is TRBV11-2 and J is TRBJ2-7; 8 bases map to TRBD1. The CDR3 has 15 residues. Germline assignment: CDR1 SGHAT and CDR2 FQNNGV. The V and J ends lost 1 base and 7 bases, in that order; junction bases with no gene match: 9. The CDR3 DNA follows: TGTGCCAGCAGCTTAGTCAGGGGGCGTCGTACAGAGCAGTACTTC. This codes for CASSLVRGRRTEQYF. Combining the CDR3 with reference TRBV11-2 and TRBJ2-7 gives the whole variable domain EAGVAQSPRYKIIEKRQSVAFWCNPISGHATLYWYQQILGQGPKLLIQFQNNGVVDDSQLPKDRFSAERLKGVDSTLKIQPAKLEDSAVYLCASSLVRGRRTEQYFGPGTRLTVT.

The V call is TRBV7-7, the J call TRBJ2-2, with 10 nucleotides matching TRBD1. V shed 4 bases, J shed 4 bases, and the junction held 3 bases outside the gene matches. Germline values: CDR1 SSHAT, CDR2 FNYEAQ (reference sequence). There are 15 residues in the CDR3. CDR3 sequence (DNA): TGTGCCAGCAGCTCCGGGACAGGGGCCACCGGGGAGCTGTTTTTT. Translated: CASSSGTGATGELFF.

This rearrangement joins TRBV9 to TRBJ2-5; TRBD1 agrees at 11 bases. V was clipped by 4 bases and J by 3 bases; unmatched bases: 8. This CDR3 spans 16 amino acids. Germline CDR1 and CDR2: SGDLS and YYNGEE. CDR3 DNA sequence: TGTGCCAGCAGCCTTTGGACAGGGGGCGCCGAAGAGACCCAGTACTTC. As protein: CASSLWTGGAEETQYF.

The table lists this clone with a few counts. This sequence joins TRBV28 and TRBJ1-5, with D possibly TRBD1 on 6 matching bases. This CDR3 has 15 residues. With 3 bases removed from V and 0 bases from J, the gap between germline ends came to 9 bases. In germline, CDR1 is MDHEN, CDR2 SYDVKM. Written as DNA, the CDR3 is TGTGCCAGCAGTTTGACAGGAATTAGCAATCAGCCCCAGCATTTT. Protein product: CASSLTGISNQPQHF.

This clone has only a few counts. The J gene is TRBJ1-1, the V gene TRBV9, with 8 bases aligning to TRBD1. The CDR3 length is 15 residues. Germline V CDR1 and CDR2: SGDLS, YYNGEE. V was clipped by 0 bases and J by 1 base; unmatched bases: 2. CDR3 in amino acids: CASSVEGTGNTEAFF. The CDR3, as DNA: TGTGCCAGCAGCGTAGAAGGGACAGGGAACACTGAAGCTTTCTTT.